The 2 T cell receptor beta chains below were found in one sample sequenced in a study of cytomegalovirus exposure and HLA in healthy donors. Both 60 Vbeta primers and 13 Jbeta primers went into the PCR. Sequencing used immunoSEQ multiplex PCR; TCRdb keeps in-frame clones, though not all of them. The listing contains about 200,000 clones. The sample consisted of PBMCs. These receptors came from a boy younger than 18 in good health and CMV-seronegative.

This chain connects TRBV7-2 to TRBJ1-2; D is undetermined. Germline CDR1 SGHTA, CDR2 FQGNSA. Trimming pared 3 bases from V and 8 bases from J, leaving 13 bases between. The CDR3 is 13 residues long. The CDR3 DNA reads as TGTGCCAGCAGCTTCGAGCGGTCGGGAGGCTACACCTTC. This gives the protein CASSFERSGGYTF.

The V gene is TRBV5-1, the J gene TRBJ2-1; 8 nucleotides match TRBD2. In germline, CDR1 is SGHRS, CDR2 YFSETQ. Germline trimming cut 3 bases from V and 8 bases from J; bases unmatched to any gene: 4. The CDR3 length is 13 residues. CDR3 DNA sequence: TGCGCCAGCAGCTCCCCGGGGGGGGATGAGCAGTTCTTC. It translates to CASSSPGGDEQFF.